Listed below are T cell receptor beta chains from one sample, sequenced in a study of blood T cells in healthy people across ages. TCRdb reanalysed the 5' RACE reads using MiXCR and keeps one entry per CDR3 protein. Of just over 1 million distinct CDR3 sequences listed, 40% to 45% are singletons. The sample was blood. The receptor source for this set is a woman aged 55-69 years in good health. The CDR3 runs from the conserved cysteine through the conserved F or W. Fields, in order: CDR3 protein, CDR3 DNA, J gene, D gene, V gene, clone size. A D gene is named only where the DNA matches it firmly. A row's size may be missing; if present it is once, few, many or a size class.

CASLAGGANVLTF TGTGCCAGCTTGGCGGGCGGGGCCAACGTCCTGACTTTC TRBJ2-6 - TRBV7-9 -
CASSQGGTGDSPLHF TGTGCCAGCAGCCAAGGAGGGACAGGGGATTCACCCCTCCACTTT TRBJ1-6 TRBD1 TRBV3-1 -
CASRALRTLFGTDTQYF TGTGCCAGCAGGGCCCTGAGGACCCTTTTTGGCACAGATACGCAGTATTTT TRBJ2-3 - TRBV6-1 few
CASSYSSLRGIYNEQFF TGTGCCAGCAGTTACTCGAGTTTGCGGGGGATCTACAATGAGCAGTTCTTC TRBJ2-1 TRBD2 TRBV6-6 -
CASSRTPLGADTQYF TGTGCCAGCAGCAGAACGCCCCTGGGTGCAGATACGCAGTATTTT TRBJ2-3 - TRBV9 -
CASSLKGRGISYNEQFF TGTGCCAGCAGCCTAAAGGGGAGGGGGATTTCTTACAATGAGCAGTTCTTC TRBJ2-1 - TRBV3-1 few
CASSHTGQGIYEQYF TGCGCCAGCAGCCATACGGGACAGGGGATCTACGAGCAGTACTTC TRBJ2-7 TRBD1 TRBV4-1 -
CSAGDLGETYGYTF TGCAGTGCTGGAGATCTTGGGGAGACCTATGGCTACACCTTC TRBJ1-2 - TRBV20-1 -
CASSIRTRGKSPLHF TGTGCCAGCAGCATCAGGACCAGGGGAAAGTCACCCCTCCACTTT TRBJ1-6 - TRBV5-6 -
CASSAGQKNEQFF TGTGCCAGCAGCGCCGGACAGAAGAATGAGCAGTTCTTC TRBJ2-1 - TRBV9 -
CAWTLQPNIEAFF TGTGCCTGGACTTTGCAGCCGAACATTGAAGCTTTCTTT TRBJ1-1 - TRBV30 -
CASSEGVAGGPTDEQFF TGTGCCAGCAGTGAAGGAGTAGCGGGAGGCCCGACCGATGAGCAGTTCTTC TRBJ2-1 TRBD2 TRBV2 -
CASFRVPSGANVLTF TGTGCCAGCTTCAGGGTCCCGTCTGGGGCCAACGTCCTGACTTTC TRBJ2-6 - TRBV27 few
CASSLRATGREVEQYF TGTGCCAGCAGTTTAAGGGCCACTGGGAGGGAAGTAGAGCAGTACTTC TRBJ2-7 TRBD2 TRBV27 -
CASSVGQSSSYEQYF TGTGCCAGCAGCGTCGGACAGTCTAGCTCCTACGAGCAGTACTTC TRBJ2-7 - TRBV9 -
CASSYSETGGYEQYF TGTGCCAGCAGTTACTCGGAAACGGGGGGCTACGAGCAGTACTTC TRBJ2-7 TRBD2 TRBV6-5 -
CASSRTSRDEQYF TGCGCCAGCAGTCGGACTAGCAGGGACGAGCAGTACTTC TRBJ2-7 TRBD2 TRBV4-1 -
CASSLVQGREAFF TGTGCCAGCAGCTTAGTACAGGGGAGGGAAGCTTTCTTT TRBJ1-1 TRBD1 TRBV11-2 -
CASSTLYTQYF TGTGCCAGCAGCACCCTCTATACGCAGTATTTT TRBJ2-3 - TRBV28 few
CASSPGRTGAYEQYF TGCGCCAGCAGCCCAGGTCGGACAGGGGCCTACGAGCAGTACTTC TRBJ2-7 TRBD1 TRBV5-1 many
CATSRTVSTDTQYF TGTGCCACCAGTCGGACAGTAAGCACAGATACGCAGTATTTT TRBJ2-3 - TRBV24-1 -
CAISDPGQGGYGYTF TGTGCCATCAGTGATCCTGGACAGGGCGGATATGGCTACACCTTC TRBJ1-2 TRBD1 TRBV10-3 -
CSAVEYNEQFF TGCAGTGCTGTGGAGTACAATGAGCAGTTCTTC TRBJ2-1 - TRBV20-1 -
CASSLVGWTLEASQYF TGCGCCAGCAGCTTGGTTGGCTGGACTCTGGAGGCGTCCCAGTACTTC TRBJ2-5 - TRBV5-1 -
CASSLGGDVGYEQYF TGTGCCAGCAGCTTAGGAGGGGACGTGGGGTACGAGCAGTACTTC TRBJ2-7 - TRBV7-6 -
CASRLGYEQYF TGTGCCAGCAGGCTAGGCTACGAGCAGTACTTC TRBJ2-7 - TRBV5-6 few
CASSEPQGGNQPQHF TGTGCCAGCAGTGAACCCCAGGGTGGCAATCAGCCCCAGCATTTT TRBJ1-5 - TRBV6-1 -
CASSLARTSGYYEQYF TGTGCCAGCAGCTTAGCTAGGACTAGCGGATACTACGAGCAGTACTTC TRBJ2-7 TRBD2 TRBV7-8 -
CSGRQSSSTDTQYF TGCAGCGGCCGACAGTCTTCTAGCACAGATACGCAGTATTTT TRBJ2-3 - TRBV29-1 many
CASSPSRWNYGYTF TGTGCCAGCTCACCCTCCAGGTGGAACTATGGCTACACCTTC TRBJ1-2 - TRBV18 -
CASSPPTTGYNEQYF TGTGCCAGCTCACCACCGACGACTGGGTACAATGAGCAGTACTTC TRBJ2-7 - TRBV18 -
CASSSTGTSYTDTQYF TGTGCCAGCAGCTCAACCGGGACTAGCTACACAGATACGCAGTATTTT TRBJ2-3 TRBD2 TRBV7-3 few
CAITDRGRGEQYF TGTGCCATCACAGACAGGGGTAGAGGCGAGCAGTACTTC TRBJ2-7 TRBD1 TRBV10-3 few
CASSSGLAGGPSYNEQFF TGCGCCAGCAGCTCGGGACTAGCGGGAGGTCCCTCCTACAATGAGCAGTTCTTC TRBJ2-1 TRBD2 TRBV5-1 once
CASSPDWAGINQPQHF TGTGCCAGCAGTCCTGACTGGGCAGGGATCAATCAGCCCCAGCATTTT TRBJ1-5 - TRBV27 -
CASSGLGGIPGPQHF TGTGCCAGCAGTGGCCTGGGCGGTATCCCAGGGCCCCAGCATTTT TRBJ1-5 - TRBV2 -
CASSSVAGGPEYNEQFF TGTGCCAGCAGCTCCGTAGCGGGAGGGCCGGAGTACAATGAGCAGTTCTTC TRBJ2-1 TRBD2 TRBV7-2 -
CASSRERSGQETQYF TGTGCCAGCAGCAGGGAGAGGAGTGGCCAAGAGACCCAGTACTTC TRBJ2-5 - TRBV5-4 -
CASSQVPGEGEKLFF TGCGCCAGCAGCCAAGTTCCAGGGGAGGGTGAAAAACTGTTTTTT TRBJ1-4 - TRBV4-1 -
CASRLRGSPYEQYF TGTGCCAGCAGGTTAAGGGGTAGCCCCTACGAGCAGTACTTC TRBJ2-7 - TRBV27 -
CAISEGDNSNQPQHF TGTGCCATCAGTGAGGGGGATAATAGCAATCAGCCCCAGCATTTT TRBJ1-5 - TRBV10-3 -
CSARGGLQVSGTQYF TGCAGTGCTAGGGGGGGCTTACAGGTCTCCGGGACCCAGTACTTC TRBJ2-5 - TRBV20-1 many
CASSPDRVAGDSYNEQFF TGCGCCAGCAGCCCTGACCGGGTAGCGGGAGACTCCTACAATGAGCAGTTCTTC TRBJ2-1 TRBD2 TRBV5-1 -
CATSGRTDSSYNEQYF TGTGCCACCAGTGGACGGACAGATAGCTCCTACAATGAGCAGTACTTC TRBJ2-7 - TRBV24-1 few
CASSPPGQIYNEQFF TGTGCCAGCAGTCCCCCGGGACAGATCTACAATGAGCAGTTCTTC TRBJ2-1 TRBD1 TRBV6-2/TRBV6-3 few
CANSYYFSSYEQYF TGTGCCAACAGCTACTACTTCAGCTCCTACGAGCAGTACTTC TRBJ2-7 - TRBV6-2/TRBV6-3 -
CASSLAGGIETQYF TGTGCCAGCAGCTTGGCCGGCGGGATCGAGACCCAGTACTTC TRBJ2-5 - TRBV11-2 -
CASSLDRAHEQFF TGTGCCAGCAGTTTAGACCGTGCCCATGAGCAGTTCTTC TRBJ2-1 - TRBV7-8 -
CASSARPNEQYF TGTGCCAGCAGCGCTCGACCGAACGAGCAGTACTTC TRBJ2-7 - TRBV9 -
CASAQAGSDEKLFF TGTGCCAGTGCTCAGGCGGGGAGTGACGAAAAACTGTTTTTT TRBJ1-4 - TRBV9 -
CASSRQSSSYNEQFF TGCGCCAGCAGCCGACAGAGTAGCTCCTACAATGAGCAGTTCTTC TRBJ2-1 - TRBV5-1 -
CASRGSTGTHGSPLHF TGTGCCAGCAGGGGGTCGACAGGGACCCATGGATCACCCCTCCACTTT TRBJ1-6 TRBD1 TRBV6-6 -
CSARVPAGADTEAFF TGCAGTGCTAGGGTGCCGGCAGGGGCTGACACTGAAGCTTTCTTT TRBJ1-1 - TRBV20-1 -
CSARRTRERPYNEQFF TGCAGTGCTAGACGCACGCGGGAGCGCCCCTACAATGAGCAGTTCTTC TRBJ2-1 TRBD2 TRBV20-1 few
CASSSISGSEQFF TGTGCCAGCAGCTCCATTAGCGGCTCAGAGCAGTTCTTC TRBJ2-1 - TRBV7-3 -
CASSKTGGAKNIQYF TGTGCCAGCAGCAAGACAGGGGGAGCCAAAAACATTCAGTACTTC TRBJ2-4 TRBD1 TRBV13 few
CATSDDDSNEAFF TGTGCCACCAGTGATGACGATTCGAATGAAGCTTTCTTT TRBJ1-1 - TRBV24-1 -